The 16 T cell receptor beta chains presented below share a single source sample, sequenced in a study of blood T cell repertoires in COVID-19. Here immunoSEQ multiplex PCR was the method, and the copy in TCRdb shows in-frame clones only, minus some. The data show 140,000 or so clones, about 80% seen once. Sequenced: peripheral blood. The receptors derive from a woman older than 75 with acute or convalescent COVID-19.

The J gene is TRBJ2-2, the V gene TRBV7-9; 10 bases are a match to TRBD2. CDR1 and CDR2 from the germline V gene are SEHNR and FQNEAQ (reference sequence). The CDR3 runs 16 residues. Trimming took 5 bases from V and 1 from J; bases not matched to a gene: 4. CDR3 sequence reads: CASSLGTSENTGELFF. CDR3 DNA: TGTGCCAGCAGCCTCGGGACTAGCGAGAACACCGGGGAGCTGTTTTTT. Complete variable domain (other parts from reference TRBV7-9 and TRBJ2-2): DTGVSQNPRHKITKRGQNVTFRCDPISEHNRLYWYRQTLGQGPEFLTYFQNEAQLEKSRLLSDRFSAERPKGSFSTLEIQRTEQGDSAMYLCASSLGTSENTGELFFGEGSRLTVL.

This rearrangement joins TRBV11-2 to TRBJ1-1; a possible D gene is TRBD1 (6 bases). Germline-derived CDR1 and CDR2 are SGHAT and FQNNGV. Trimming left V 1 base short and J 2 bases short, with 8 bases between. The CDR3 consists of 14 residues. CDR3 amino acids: CASSLVQGNTEAFF. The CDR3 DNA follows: TGTGCCAGCAGCTTAGTACAGGGAAACACTGAAGCTTTCTTT. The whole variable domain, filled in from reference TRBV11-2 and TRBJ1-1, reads EAGVAQSPRYKIIEKRQSVAFWCNPISGHATLYWYQQILGQGPKLLIQFQNNGVVDDSQLPKDRFSAERLKGVDSTLKIQPAKLEDSAVYLCASSLVQGNTEAFFGQGTRLTVV.

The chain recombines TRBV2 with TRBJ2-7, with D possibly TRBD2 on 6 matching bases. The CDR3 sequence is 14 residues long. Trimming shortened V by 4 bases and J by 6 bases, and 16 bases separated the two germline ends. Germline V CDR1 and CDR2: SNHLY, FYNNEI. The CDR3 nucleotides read TGTGCCAGCAGTGTGGGGGGTAGGGTAGGCGAGCAGTACTTC. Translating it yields CASSVGGRVGEQYF. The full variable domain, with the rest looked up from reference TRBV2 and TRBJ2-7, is EPEVTQTPSHQVTQMGQEVILRCVPISNHLYFYWYRQILGQKVEFLVSFYNNEISEKSEIFDDQFSVERPDGSNFTLKIRSTKLEDSAMYFCASSVGGRVGEQYFGPGTRLTVT.

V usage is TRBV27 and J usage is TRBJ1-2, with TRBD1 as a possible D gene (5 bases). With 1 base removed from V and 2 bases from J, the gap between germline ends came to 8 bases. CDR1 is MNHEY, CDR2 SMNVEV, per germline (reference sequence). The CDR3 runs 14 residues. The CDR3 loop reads CASSLFRGNYGYTF. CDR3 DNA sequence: TGTGCCAGCAGTTTATTTCGGGGGAACTATGGCTACACCTTC.

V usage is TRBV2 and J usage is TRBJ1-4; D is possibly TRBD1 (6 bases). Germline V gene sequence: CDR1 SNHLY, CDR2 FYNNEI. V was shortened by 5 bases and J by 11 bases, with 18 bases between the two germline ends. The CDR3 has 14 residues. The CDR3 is CASSRSDSQEKLFF. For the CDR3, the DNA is TGTGCCAGCAGTAGATCGGACAGCCAAGAGAAACTGTTTTTT. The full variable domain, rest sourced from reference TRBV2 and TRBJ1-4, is EPEVTQTPSHQVTQMGQEVILRCVPISNHLYFYWYRQILGQKVEFLVSFYNNEISEKSEIFDDQFSVERPDGSNFTLKIRSTKLEDSAMYFCASSRSDSQEKLFFGSGTQLSVL.

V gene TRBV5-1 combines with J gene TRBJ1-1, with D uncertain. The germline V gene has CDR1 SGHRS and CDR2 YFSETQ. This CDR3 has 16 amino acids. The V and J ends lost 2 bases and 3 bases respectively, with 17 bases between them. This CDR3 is CASSLGGLGGYTEAFF. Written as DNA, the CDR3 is TGCGCCAGCAGCTTAGGAGGACTCGGAGGGTACACTGAAGCTTTCTTT.

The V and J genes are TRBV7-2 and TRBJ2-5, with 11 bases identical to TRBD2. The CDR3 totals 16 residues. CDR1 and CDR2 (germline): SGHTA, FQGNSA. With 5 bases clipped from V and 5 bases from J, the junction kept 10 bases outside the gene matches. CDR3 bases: TGTGCCAGCAGCATGAGTAGCGGGGGGGGGTCGGAGACCCAGTACTTC. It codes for CASSMSSGGGSETQYF. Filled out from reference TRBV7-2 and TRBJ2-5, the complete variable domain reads GAGVSQSPSNKVTEKGKDVELRCDPISGHTALYWYRQSLGQGLEFLIYFQGNSAPDKSGLPSDRFSAERTGGSVSTLTIQRTQQEDSAVYLCASSMSSGGGSETQYFGPGTRLLVL.

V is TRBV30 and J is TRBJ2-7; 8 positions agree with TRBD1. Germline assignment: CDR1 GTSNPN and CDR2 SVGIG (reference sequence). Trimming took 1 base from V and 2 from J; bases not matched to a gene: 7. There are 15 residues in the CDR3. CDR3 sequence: CAWSALGQGTYEQYF. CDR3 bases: TGTGCCTGGAGTGCCCTCGGACAGGGAACCTACGAGCAGTACTTC.

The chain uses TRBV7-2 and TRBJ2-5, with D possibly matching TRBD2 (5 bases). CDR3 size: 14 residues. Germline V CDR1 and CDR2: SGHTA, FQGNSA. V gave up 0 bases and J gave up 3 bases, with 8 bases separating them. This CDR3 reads CASSLATGEETQYF. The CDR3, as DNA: TGTGCCAGCAGCTTAGCTACCGGGGAAGAGACCCAGTACTTC.

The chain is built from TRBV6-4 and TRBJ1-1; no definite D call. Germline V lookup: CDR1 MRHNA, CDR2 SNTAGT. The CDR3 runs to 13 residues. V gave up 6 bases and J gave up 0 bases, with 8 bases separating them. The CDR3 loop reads CASSLTVNTEAFF. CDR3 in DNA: TGTGCCAGCAGCTTAACAGTGAACACTGAAGCTTTCTTT.

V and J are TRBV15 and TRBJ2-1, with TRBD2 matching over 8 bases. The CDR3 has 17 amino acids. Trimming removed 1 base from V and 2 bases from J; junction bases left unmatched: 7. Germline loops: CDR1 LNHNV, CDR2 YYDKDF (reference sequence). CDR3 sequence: CATSRVRGATTYNEQFF. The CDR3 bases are TGTGCCACCAGCAGAGTGCGGGGGGCCACAACCTACAATGAGCAGTTCTTC.

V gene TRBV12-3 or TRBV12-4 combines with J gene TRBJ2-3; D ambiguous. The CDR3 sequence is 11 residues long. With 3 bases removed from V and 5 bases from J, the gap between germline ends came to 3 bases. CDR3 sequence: CASSLRDTQYF. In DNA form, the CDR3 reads TGTGCCAGCAGTTTGAGAGATACGCAGTATTTT.

The CDR3, as DNA: TGTGCCAGCAGCTTAGCCGGGACAGGGTCGAGTACAGATACGCAGTATTTT. Encoded protein: CASSLAGTGSSTDTQYF. The J gene is TRBJ2-3, the V gene TRBV7-2; 9 nucleotides agree with TRBD1. Trimming removed 0 bases from V and 3 bases from J; junction bases left unmatched: 7. Germline-derived CDR1 and CDR2 are SGHTA and FQGNSA. CDR3 length equals 17 residues.

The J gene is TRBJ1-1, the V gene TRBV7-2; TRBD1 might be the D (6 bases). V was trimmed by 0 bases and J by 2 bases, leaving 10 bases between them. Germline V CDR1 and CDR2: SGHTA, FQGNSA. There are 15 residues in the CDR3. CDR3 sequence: CASSLARGFNTEAFF. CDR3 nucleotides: TGTGCCAGCAGCTTAGCGAGGGGGTTTAACACTGAAGCTTTCTTT.

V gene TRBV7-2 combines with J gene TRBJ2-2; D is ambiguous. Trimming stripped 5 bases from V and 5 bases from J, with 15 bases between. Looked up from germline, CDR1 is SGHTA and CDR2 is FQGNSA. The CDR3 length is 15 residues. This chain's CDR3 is CASSLLGRSTGELFF. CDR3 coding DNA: TGTGCCAGCAGCCTCTTAGGTCGGAGTACCGGGGAGCTGTTTTTT. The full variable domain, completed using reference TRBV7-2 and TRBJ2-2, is GAGVSQSPSNKVTEKGKDVELRCDPISGHTALYWYRQSLGQGLEFLIYFQGNSAPDKSGLPSDRFSAERTGGSVSTLTIQRTQQEDSAVYLCASSLLGRSTGELFFGEGSRLTVL.

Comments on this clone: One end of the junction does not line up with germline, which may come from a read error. Written as DNA, the CDR3 is TGTGCCAGCACCTTACGGGGGAACACTGAAGCTTTCTTT. Translating gives CASTLRGNTEAFF. The chain carries TRBV7-2 and TRBJ1-1, with D hard to call. Per germline, CDR1 SGHTA and CDR2 FQGNSA. The CDR3 is 13 amino acids.